The clone carrying this T cell receptor (beta chain) was recorded once. Germline values: CDR1 MNHEY, CDR2 SMNVEV (reference sequence). Trimming stripped 0 bases from V and 1 base from J, with 12 bases between. The CDR3 spans 16 residues. The entry originates in a study of shared T cell receptors in the human thymus. Sequencing was performed with immunoSEQ multiplex PCR; in TCRdb, only in-frame clones are kept and a portion is missing. Among about 660,000 clones listed, approximately 88% were seen once. The sample also formed part of further work on human thymus T cells. As that study records: Resections were taken during corrective heart surgery, and the thymus tissue came from these.

This receptor was obtained from a boy younger than two with a congenital heart defect. The chain recombines TRBV27 with TRBJ1-2; D perhaps matches TRBD1 (5 bases). The specimen sequenced was thymocytes. CDR3 amino acids: CASSLSGPGINYGYTF. In DNA form, the CDR3 reads TGTGCCAGCAGTTTATCAGGCCCAGGGATTAACTATGGCTACACCTTC.